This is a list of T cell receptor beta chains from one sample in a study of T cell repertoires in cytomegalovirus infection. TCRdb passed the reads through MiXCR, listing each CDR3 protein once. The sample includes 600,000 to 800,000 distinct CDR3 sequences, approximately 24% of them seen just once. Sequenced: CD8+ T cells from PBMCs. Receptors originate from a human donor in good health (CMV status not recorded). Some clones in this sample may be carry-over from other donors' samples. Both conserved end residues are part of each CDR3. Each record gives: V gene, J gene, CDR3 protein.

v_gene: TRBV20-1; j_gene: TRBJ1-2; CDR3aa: CSASHSTNYGYTF
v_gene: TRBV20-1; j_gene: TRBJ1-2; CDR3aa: CSARTTRVGQLYGYTF
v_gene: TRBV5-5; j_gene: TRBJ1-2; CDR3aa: CASSPVGYGYTF
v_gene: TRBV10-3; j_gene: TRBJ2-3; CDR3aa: CATGDRGSTDTQYF
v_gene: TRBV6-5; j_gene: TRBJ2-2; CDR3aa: CASSYISGAQATGELFF
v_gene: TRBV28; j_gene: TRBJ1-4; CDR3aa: CASSFPGTGNEKLFF
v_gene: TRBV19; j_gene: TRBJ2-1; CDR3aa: CASSIPFRNEQFF
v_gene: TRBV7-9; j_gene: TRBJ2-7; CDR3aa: CASSDGLAPYYEQYF
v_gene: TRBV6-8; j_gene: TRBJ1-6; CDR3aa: CASSYSLGDNSPLHF
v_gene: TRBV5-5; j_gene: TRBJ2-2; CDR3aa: CASSLGDRIHTGELFF
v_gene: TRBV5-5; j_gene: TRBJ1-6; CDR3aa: CASSVTGAFYNSPLHF
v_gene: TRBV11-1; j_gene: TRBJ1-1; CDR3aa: CASSWHPGHSGTEAFF
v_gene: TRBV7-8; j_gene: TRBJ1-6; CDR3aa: CASRWTADNSPLHF
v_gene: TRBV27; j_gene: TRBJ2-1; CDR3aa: CASRSMRDEQFF
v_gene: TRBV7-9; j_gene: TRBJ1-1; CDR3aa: CASSTPPGYPNTEAFF
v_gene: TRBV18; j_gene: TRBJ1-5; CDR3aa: CASSPGGEAQPQHF
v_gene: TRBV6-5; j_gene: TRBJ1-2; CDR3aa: CASSSTGVFYGYTF
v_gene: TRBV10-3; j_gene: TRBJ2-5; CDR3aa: CATAPDRGRETQYF
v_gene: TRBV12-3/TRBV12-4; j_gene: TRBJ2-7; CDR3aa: CASSPQTPGTGGYEQYF
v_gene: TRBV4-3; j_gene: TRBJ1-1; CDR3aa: CASSQDPTGNTEAFF
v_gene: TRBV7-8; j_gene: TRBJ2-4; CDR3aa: CASSLASGKTDIQYF
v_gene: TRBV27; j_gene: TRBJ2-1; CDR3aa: CASSLGGVGYNEQFF
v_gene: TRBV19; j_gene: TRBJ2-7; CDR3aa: CASSSRDQSYEQYF
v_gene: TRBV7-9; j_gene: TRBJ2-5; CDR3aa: CASSLRIRLAGDQETQYF
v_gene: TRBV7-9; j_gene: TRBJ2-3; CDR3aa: CASSLTTQQGDTQYF
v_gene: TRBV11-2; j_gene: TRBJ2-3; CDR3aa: CASSPSRGADTQYF
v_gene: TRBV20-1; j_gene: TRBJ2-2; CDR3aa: CSTIIREGELFF
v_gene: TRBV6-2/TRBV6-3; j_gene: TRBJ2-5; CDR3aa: CASSYNRVQTQYF
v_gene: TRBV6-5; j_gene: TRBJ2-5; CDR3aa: CASSYYPQETQYF
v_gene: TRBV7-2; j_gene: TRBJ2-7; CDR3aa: CASSLVRERGGLSYEQYF
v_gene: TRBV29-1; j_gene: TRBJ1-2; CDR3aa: CSVALGSTVTDGYTF
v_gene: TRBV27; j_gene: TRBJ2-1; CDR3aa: CASSLAGVFYNEQFF
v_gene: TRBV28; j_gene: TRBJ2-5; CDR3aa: CASRAGRSTFSGTQYF